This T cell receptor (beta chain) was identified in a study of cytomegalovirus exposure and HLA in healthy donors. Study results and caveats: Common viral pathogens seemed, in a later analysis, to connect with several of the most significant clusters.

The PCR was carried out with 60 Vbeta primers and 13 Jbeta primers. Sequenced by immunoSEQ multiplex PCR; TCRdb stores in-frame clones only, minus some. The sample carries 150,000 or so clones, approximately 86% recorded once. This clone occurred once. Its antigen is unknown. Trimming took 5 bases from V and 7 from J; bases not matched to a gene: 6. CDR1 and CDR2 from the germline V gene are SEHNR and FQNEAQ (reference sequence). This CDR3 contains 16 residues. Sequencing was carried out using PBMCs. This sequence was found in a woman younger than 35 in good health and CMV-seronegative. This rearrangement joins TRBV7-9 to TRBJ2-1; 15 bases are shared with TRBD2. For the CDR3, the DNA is TGTGCCAGCAGCCTAAGGACTAGCGGGGGGGGGAATGAGCAGTTCTTC. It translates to CASSLRTSGGGNEQFF.